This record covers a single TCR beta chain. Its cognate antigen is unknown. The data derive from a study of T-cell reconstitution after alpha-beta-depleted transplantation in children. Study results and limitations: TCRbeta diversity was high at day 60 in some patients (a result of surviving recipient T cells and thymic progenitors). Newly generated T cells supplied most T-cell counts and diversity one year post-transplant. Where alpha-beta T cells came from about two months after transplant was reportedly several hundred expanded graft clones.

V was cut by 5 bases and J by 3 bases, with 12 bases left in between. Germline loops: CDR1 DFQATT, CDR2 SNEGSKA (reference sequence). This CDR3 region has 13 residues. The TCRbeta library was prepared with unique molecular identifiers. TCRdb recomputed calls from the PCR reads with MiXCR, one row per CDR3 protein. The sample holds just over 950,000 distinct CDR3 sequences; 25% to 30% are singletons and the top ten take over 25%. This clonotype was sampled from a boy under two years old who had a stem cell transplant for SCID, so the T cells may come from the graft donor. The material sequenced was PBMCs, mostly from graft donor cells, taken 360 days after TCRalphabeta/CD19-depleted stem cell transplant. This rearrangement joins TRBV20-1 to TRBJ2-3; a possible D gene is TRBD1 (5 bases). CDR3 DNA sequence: TGCAGTGCTCCCCAGGGCACGACAGATACGCAGTATTTT. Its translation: CSAPQGTTDTQYF.